This TCR beta chain was sequenced in a study of control samples from healthy donors and cancer patients. Clones were read by immunoSEQ multiplex PCR, and TCRdb kept only the in-frame ones, dropping some. Altogether 150,000 to 200,000 clones are present, about 94% being singletons, with the ten largest covering approximately 8%. J gave up 5 bases and V 4 bases, and 7 bases lay outside the gene matches. The CDR3 runs to 14 residues. Germline lookup yields CDR1 SGHNT and CDR2 YYREEE (reference sequence). The clonotype originates from a woman aged 40 to 49 in good health. J is TRBJ2-5 and V is TRBV5-4, with 8 bases lining up with TRBD2. The specimen was blood. In DNA, the CDR3 is TGTGCCAGCAGCCCAGGGACTAGTGGCGAGACCCAGTACTTC. Translated, it gives CASSPGTSGETQYF.